Below are 18 T cell receptor beta chains sequenced from a single sample in a study. TCRdb's table, derived via immunoSEQ multiplex PCR, lists solely in-frame clones and lacks some. Among tens of thousands of clones, roughly 93% were seen once, and the ten largest hold roughly 4.6%. The sample consisted of PBMCs. The origin of the receptors is a man aged 40-49 years with rheumatoid arthritis.

The CDR3 protein is CASSTDSYAINEQFF. CDR3 in DNA: TGTGCCAGCAGTACGGACAGCTACGCAATCAATGAGCAGTTCTTC. J is TRBJ2-1 and V is TRBV27; a weak D match, TRBD1 (6 bases). The CDR3 runs to 15 residues. V lost 5 bases and J 6 bases, leaving 17 bases between the germline ends. Germline V gene data show CDR1 as MNHEY and CDR2 as SMNVEV (reference sequence).

Only one count was recorded for this clone. The chain combines TRBV7-9 with TRBJ1-1; the D is unclear. V dropped 0 bases and J dropped 1 base, with 6 bases sitting between them. From germline, CDR1 is SEHNR and CDR2 FQNEAQ (reference sequence). This CDR3 has 14 amino acids. CDR3 protein: CASSLAGRNTEAFF. In nucleotides, the CDR3 is TGTGCCAGCAGCTTAGCAGGGAGGAACACTGAAGCTTTCTTT.

The chain combines TRBV5-1 with TRBJ2-2; D gene ambiguous. The CDR3 totals 14 residues. V was pared by 2 bases and J by 0 bases, with 5 bases between. Germline assignment: CDR1 SGHRS and CDR2 YFSETQ. Written as DNA, the CDR3 is TGCGCCAGCAGCTTTCAGGCGAACACCGGGGAGCTGTTTTTT. This codes for CASSFQANTGELFF.

This rearrangement joins TRBV29-1 to TRBJ1-3; 8 nucleotides agree with TRBD1. With V trimmed by 7 bases and J by 0 bases, 11 bases remained unmatched. The CDR3 length is 16 residues. Germline assignment: CDR1 SQVTM and CDR2 ANQGSEA. The CDR3 coding sequence is TGCAGCGCTGGGGGATTAGGACAGGGCTCTGGAAACACCATATATTTT. It is translated as CSAGGLGQGSGNTIYF.

This chain connects TRBV29-1 to TRBJ1-1; 7 bases are shared with TRBD1. Trimming cost V 7 bases and J 0 bases; bases outside gene matches: 5. The CDR3 has 13 amino acids. The germline CDR1 and CDR2 sequences are SQVTM and ANQGSEA. CDR3 DNA: TGCAGCGGAGTACAGGGGTTGAACACTGAAGCTTTCTTT. As protein: CSGVQGLNTEAFF.

The CDR3 loop is CASSPQPSTDTQYF. As DNA, the CDR3 is TGTGCCAGCTCACCCCAACCTAGCACAGATACGCAGTATTTT. The chain employs TRBV18 and TRBJ2-3; no clear D. Trimming stripped 3 bases from V and 0 bases from J, with 7 bases between. The germline V gene encodes CDR1 KGHSH and CDR2 LQKENI. The CDR3 has 14 residues.

The rearrangement joins TRBV5-6 to TRBJ2-5, with D unresolved. Germline lookup yields CDR1 SGHDT and CDR2 YYEEEE. The ends were cut back, 1 base at V and 1 base at J, with 8 bases in the middle. This CDR3 has 14 residues. Here the CDR3 DNA reads TGTGCCAGCAGCTTGCGATTTCTCCAAGAGACCCAGTACTTC. Its translation is CASSLRFLQETQYF.

This rearrangement joins TRBV7-2 to TRBJ2-3; no firm D call. CDR1 and CDR2 (germline): SGHTA, FQGNSA. V lost 3 bases, J lost 3 bases, and 10 bases lay in between. The CDR3 totals 14 residues. The CDR3: CASSFSGRTDTQYF. The CDR3 region has the DNA TGTGCCAGCAGCTTTTCCGGGCGTACAGATACGCAGTATTTT.

The sample holds one count of this clone. This rearrangement joins TRBV5-4 to TRBJ2-7, with D uncertain. This CDR3 is 13 amino acids long. The germline gives CDR1 SGHNT, CDR2 YYREEE (reference sequence). V was clipped by 4 bases and J by 3 bases, with 11 bases between them. CDR3 nucleotide sequence: TGTGCCAGCAGCCTGGACCCGTTCTACGAGCAGTACTTC. As protein: CASSLDPFYEQYF.

The V and J genes are TRBV7-2 and TRBJ2-7; D may be TRBD2 (5 bases). V was trimmed by 6 bases and J by 3 bases, leaving 12 bases between them. Germline V gene sequence: CDR1 SGHTA, CDR2 FQGNSA. The CDR3 sequence is 13 residues long. The CDR3 protein is CASSSRVFYEQYF. DNA for the CDR3: TGTGCCAGCAGTTCGAGGGTATTCTACGAGCAGTACTTC. Using reference TRBV7-2 and TRBJ2-7 for the parts outside the CDR3, the full variable domain is GAGVSQSPSNKVTEKGKDVELRCDPISGHTALYWYRQSLGQGLEFLIYFQGNSAPDKSGLPSDRFSAERTGGSVSTLTIQRTQQEDSAVYLCASSSRVFYEQYFGPGTRLTVT.

CDR3 bases: TGCGCCAGCAGCTTGGTTTTGGGGGGCGGAGGTCAAGAGACCCAGTACTTC. Translation gives CASSLVLGGGGQETQYF. This chain joins TRBV5-1 and TRBJ2-5, with D possibly being TRBD1 or TRBD2 (6 bases each). Trimming left V 0 bases short and J 2 bases short, with 17 bases between. The germline V gene has CDR1 SGHRS and CDR2 YFSETQ. The CDR3 extends over 17 amino acids.

The CDR3: CASHRGSSNTEAFF. In DNA form, the CDR3 reads TGCGCCAGCCACAGGGGGTCTTCGAACACTGAAGCTTTCTTT. The chain recombines TRBV5-1 with TRBJ1-1; 8 bases are shared with TRBD1. Germline V gene lookup returns CDR1 SGHRS and CDR2 YFSETQ. This CDR3 spans 14 amino acids. Unmatched junction bases numbered 6, after V lost 7 bases and J lost 1 base.

In this sample, this clone turned up once. V is TRBV6-1 and J is TRBJ1-1; TRBD1 agrees at 7 bases. V lost 2 bases and J lost 5; bases outside the gene matches: 26. The CDR3 runs 21 residues. Germline lookup yields CDR1 MNHNS and CDR2 SASEGT. CDR3: CASSETWLERQGRIAWTEAFF. CDR3 sequence (DNA): TGTGCCAGCAGTGAAACGTGGCTCGAACGACAGGGAAGGATTGCGTGGACTGAAGCTTTCTTT.

V is TRBV4-1 and J is TRBJ1-1; 9 bases are a match to TRBD1. The CDR3 loop spans 17 amino acids. J was trimmed by 0 bases and V by 5 bases; bases with no gene match: 10. The germline CDR1 and CDR2 sequences are MGHRA and YSYEKL. DNA for the CDR3: TGCGCCAGCAGCAAAAGGGGGACAGGGACTCTGAACACTGAAGCTTTCTTT. Protein sequence: CASSKRGTGTLNTEAFF.

The chain recombines TRBV5-1 with TRBJ1-6; 11 positions match TRBD1. Germline CDR1 SGHRS, CDR2 YFSETQ. V shed 2 bases, J shed 6 bases, and the junction held 10 bases outside the gene matches. The CDR3 is 18 amino acids. CDR3 coding DNA: TGCGCCAGCAGCTTTGGGACAGGGGGGTTCATGGTTAATTCACCCCTCCACTTT. It specifies CASSFGTGGFMVNSPLHF. The full variable domain, with the rest looked up from reference TRBV5-1 and TRBJ1-6, is KAGVTQTPRYLIKTRGQQVTLSCSPISGHRSVSWYQQTPGQGLQFLFEYFSETQRNKGNFPGRFSGRQFSNSRSEMNVSTLELGDSALYLCASSFGTGGFMVNSPLHFGNGTRLTVT.

The chain joins TRBV28 to TRBJ2-7; TRBD2 agrees at 8 bases. V lost 6 bases to trimming and J lost 12 bases; unmatched junction nucleotides: 16. The germline V gene has CDR1 MDHEN and CDR2 SYDVKM. The CDR3 extends over 14 amino acids. This chain's CDR3 is CASRPIRLAKRGYF. CDR3 DNA sequence: TGTGCCAGCAGACCCATTCGACTAGCGAAAAGGGGGTACTTC.

This chain's CDR3 is CASSLGTGLQETQYF. The CDR3 DNA follows: TGTGCCAGCAGCCTAGGGACAGGGCTCCAAGAGACCCAGTACTTC. The V gene is TRBV7-2, the J gene TRBJ2-5; 9 nucleotides agree with TRBD1. The CDR3 extends over 15 amino acids. Germline loops: CDR1 SGHTA, CDR2 FQGNSA. Unmatched junction bases numbered 5, after V lost 5 bases and J lost 1 base.

This clone occurred a few times. This chain uses TRBV30 with TRBJ1-5; D is unresolved. The germline V gene encodes CDR1 GTSNPN and CDR2 SVGIG (reference sequence). V shed 1 base and J shed 0 bases, with 10 bases lying between them. The CDR3 is 15 residues long. The CDR3, as DNA: TGTGCCTGGAGTGGAACAGTTATTAGCAATCAGCCCCAGCATTTT. Amino acid sequence: CAWSGTVISNQPQHF.